Described below is a single T cell receptor (beta chain) sequence and its context. Antigen: not known. CDR1 and CDR2 (germline): LGHNA, YSLEER. This CDR3 is built from 18 residues. Trimming took 0 bases from V and 3 from J; bases not matched to a gene: 8. This entry belongs to a study of molecular identifiers for immune sequencing clone quantification. General observations from the study: Spiked Jurkat TCR RNA originating from one cell could reportedly be identified amid more than 800,000 naive cells.

In TCRdb, the PCR reads were re-called with MiXCR into one record per CDR3 protein. The sample lists approximately 680,000 distinct CDR3 sequences, about 25% occurring once. The source is a human donor in good health. Some libraries in this study had Jurkat cell RNA spiked in. Material for sequencing was naive CD8+ T cells from blood, with Jurkat cell RNA spiked in. As for subset: FACS-sorted CD8+CD4-CCR7+CD45RA+ naive T cells. The chain recombines TRBV4-3 with TRBJ2-1; 10 bases map to TRBD1. The CDR3 nucleotides read TGCGCCAGCAGCCAAGATAGGTTGGGACAGGGGATCTACAATGAGCAGTTCTTC. Its protein product is CASSQDRLGQGIYNEQFF.